This TCR beta chain was sequenced during a study of blood T cell repertoires in COVID-19 (dated by TCRdb to 2020 to 2022). For context, the study as a whole: Samples covering the acute and convalescent phases of COVID-19 were provided by collaborators in the United States, Italy and Spain. The prospective study material was composed of cDNA or gDNA derived from T cells, B-cell-depleted T cells, or PBMCs. Subjects who had been exposed to COVID-19, were actively infected with it, or had recovered from it provided the deeply sampled blood TCRbeta repertoires that made up the dataset. A freely available public database, intended as a resource for researchers studying the immune response to SARS-CoV-2, is where the repertoires were released. The samples were drawn from two sources: the first 160 participants of the ongoing ImmuneRACE study, and approximately 1,300 subjects contributed by 6 global collaborators. A de-identified subject ID, COVID-19 status, age in years and sex were almost always included in the sample metadata. HLA class I and class II types, where available, came from metadata supplied by the sample provider rather than from assay-based typing. The study at large found these results: The amount of clinical and demographic metadata varied by source and participant and was provided uncurated.

Collaborating institutions collected whole blood in K2EDTA tubes following their own protocols. For TCRbeta analysis, collaborator samples were shipped as frozen whole blood, as isolated PBMCs, or as DNA extracted from either sample type. TCRbeta CDR3 regions were amplified from genomic DNA using the immunoSEQ Assay, a bias-controlled multiplex PCR. On the authors' methods: The number of nucleated cells in each sample was estimated from the amplification of reference gene primers within the assay. To quantify the absolute abundance of each unique TCRbeta CDR3 rearrangement, sequence reads were collapsed and filtered. For each sample, productive Simpson clonality was calculated as the square root of Simpson's diversity index over productive rearrangements. This immuneACCESS table, as held by TCRdb, lists in-frame sequences with V and J called but not all clones. Of the missing ones, under half trace to an unresolved V gene in checked studies; the others have no known cause. V and J calls plus clone size are reproduced from that table; the DNA served to infer D and trimming. This sample is represented by about 54,000 clones; about four fifths of them were singletons. The ten biggest clones cover around 5.3% of the sample.

Concerning this clone: There is no known antigen for this receptor. Per-base qualities were not stored, and no clone one base away is much larger.

Including the terminal cysteine and phenylalanine, the CDR3 comprises 13 residues. Only the CDR3 DNA is retained, 39 bases long and in frame from the first base. CDR1 SEHNR and CDR2 FQNEAQ are derived from the germline V gene (reference sequence). V loses 5 bases of germline sequence and J loses 5 bases, and the interval between the two ends is 12 bases. The rearranged segments are TRBV7-9 and TRBJ2-5, with a weak D call of TRBD2 (6 bases match). The sequencing sample was made of peripheral blood. The clonotype was recovered from a woman aged 55-70 years with acute or convalescent COVID-19. The DNA sequence is as follows: TGTGCCAGCAGCGCGCGGGGAGCGGAGACCCAGTACTTC. This sequence encodes CASSARGAETQYF.